These T cell receptor beta chains were read from a single sample in a study of graft-versus-host responses after intestinal transplantation. TCRdb's table, derived via immunoSEQ multiplex PCR, lists solely in-frame clones and lacks some. The repertoire consists of about 81,000 clones, with roughly 91% occurring once and the leading ten covering approximately 0.33%. Antigens for these TCRs are unknown. Specimen: unstimulated CD4+ T cells sorted from spleen or lymph node cells, collected before intestinal transplant. These TCRs come from a human donor who received an intestinal transplant. CDR3s include the opening cysteine and the closing phenylalanine or tryptophan. A D gene is named only where the DNA matches it firmly. Clone size is not always given. Where it is, it says once, few, many or a class for expanded clones.

DNA	CDR3	size	J	D	V
TGTGCCAGCAGTTTACGGACAGTAAACTATGGCTACACCTTC	CASSLRTVNYGYTF	.	TRBJ1-2	.	TRBV28
TGCGCCAGCAGCCCTGATGTGCTGAGCTCCTACGAGCAGTACTTC	CASSPDVLSSYEQYF	.	TRBJ2-7	.	TRBV5-1
TGTGCCAGCAAACTGACAGGGTGGGAGACCCAGTACTTC	CASKLTGWETQYF	.	TRBJ2-5	TRBD1	TRBV6-5
TGTGCCAGCAGCCCTAACAGGGGCACTGAAGCTTTCTTT	CASSPNRGTEAFF	once	TRBJ1-1	TRBD1	TRBV27
TGTGCCAGCAGGCCACAGGGGGAAGGCTACACCTTC	CASRPQGEGYTF	.	TRBJ1-2	TRBD1	TRBV28
TGCAGCGTTGGGGAAGGGGGACCGGAGACCCAGTACTTC	CSVGEGGPETQYF	.	TRBJ2-5	.	TRBV29-1
TGTGCCAGCAGCCGGGCCCAGGGCGGGGAGCTGTTTTTT	CASSRAQGGELFF	.	TRBJ2-2	.	TRBV7-3
TGCGCCAGCTTACAGGGGGCGACCGGGGAGCTGTTTTTT	CASLQGATGELFF	.	TRBJ2-2	TRBD1	TRBV5-1
TGCGCCAGCCGTTTGGGACTAGCGGGATTACGATGGAATGAGCAGTTCTTC	CASRLGLAGLRWNEQFF	.	TRBJ2-1	TRBD2	TRBV5-1
TGCGCCAGCAGCCAAGCGACAGGGTTCGACACCGGGGAGCTGTTTTTT	CASSQATGFDTGELFF	.	TRBJ2-2	TRBD1	TRBV4-1
TGTGCCAGCAGCTCCCTCCGTTCTCTCGAGCAGTACTTC	CASSSLRSLEQYF	.	TRBJ2-7	.	TRBV6-5
TGTGCCAGCAGTTATGAAATGGGCCATGAGCAGTTCTTC	CASSYEMGHEQFF	.	TRBJ2-1	.	TRBV6-5
TGTGCCAGCAGGACACAGGGGGGAGAAAAACTGTTTTTT	CASRTQGGEKLFF	.	TRBJ1-4	TRBD1	TRBV6-1
TGTGCCAGCAGCGCCTTGGGGGACAGCCACCTCTCTGGAAACACCATATATTTT	CASSALGDSHLSGNTIYF	.	TRBJ1-3	TRBD1	TRBV9
TGTGCCAGCGTGACTAGCGGGGACAACTCGCCAACCTACGAGCAGTACTTC	CASVTSGDNSPTYEQYF	.	TRBJ2-7	TRBD2	TRBV6-7
TGTGCCAGTGGGAGGGGGAGGAGCTATGGCTACACCTTC	CASGRGRSYGYTF	.	TRBJ1-2	.	TRBV2
TGTGCCAGCAGTTACGGACCCGGAGGCCCCTACGAGCAGTACTTC	CASSYGPGGPYEQYF	.	TRBJ2-7	.	TRBV6-6
TGTGCCAGCAGTTTTGGGGCAGGGGGGCGGAATGAGCAGTTCTTC	CASSFGAGGRNEQFF	.	TRBJ2-1	.	TRBV28
TGTGCCAGCAGCGAAGGGGGGGCCCAGGACGGCGAGCAGTACTTC	CASSEGGAQDGEQYF	.	TRBJ2-7	.	TRBV7-8
TGTGCCAGCAGTGAACGGGACAGGACTTATGGCTACACCTTC	CASSERDRTYGYTF	.	TRBJ1-2	TRBD1	TRBV6-1
TGTGCCAGCAGTTCCGGGACTAGCGTTAGCACAGATACGCAGTATTTT	CASSSGTSVSTDTQYF	.	TRBJ2-3	TRBD2	TRBV27
TGTGCCAGCAGTCTGACAGGGGACGCAGAGACCCAGTACTTC	CASSLTGDAETQYF	.	TRBJ2-5	TRBD1	TRBV7-8
TGTGCCAGCAGCAGGGACACGCGGGGCTACACCTTC	CASSRDTRGYTF	.	TRBJ1-2	.	TRBV6-1
TGTGCCAGCAGCTTGGTTACAGGGAGCTATGGCTACACCTTC	CASSLVTGSYGYTF	.	TRBJ1-2	.	TRBV5-4
TGCGCCAGCAGCTTGGACGGGACAGGATACTATGGCTACACCTTC	CASSLDGTGYYGYTF	.	TRBJ1-2	TRBD1	TRBV5-1
TGCGCCAGCAGCTTGGGACAGGGGAAGGAGACCCAGTACTTC	CASSLGQGKETQYF	once	TRBJ2-5	TRBD1	TRBV5-1
TGTGCCAGCAGTTTACGCCTGGGGGGCACCATATATTTT	CASSLRLGGTIYF	few	TRBJ1-3	.	TRBV28
TGTGCCAGCAGTCCACTTCCGGACAGGGCAAAAGGCTACACCTTC	CASSPLPDRAKGYTF	.	TRBJ1-2	TRBD1	TRBV27
TGTGCCAGCAGTTACAGGAGATTTTCTGGGAACACTGAAGCTTTCTTT	CASSYRRFSGNTEAFF	.	TRBJ1-1	.	TRBV6-5
TGTGCCTGTTCTTCACAGGGCAATGAGCAGTTCTTC	CACSSQGNEQFF	.	TRBJ2-1	.	TRBV30
TGTGCCTGGGGTAGACATTTTGAAGCTTTCTTT	CAWGRHFEAFF	few	TRBJ1-1	.	TRBV30
TGTGCCAGCAGTTCGTGGAGTAGCGGGAGCTCCGGGGAGCTGTTTTTT	CASSSWSSGSSGELFF	.	TRBJ2-2	TRBD2	TRBV6-5
TGCGCCAGCAGGCTTCCAGGGGAAGCGAATGGCTACACCTTC	CASRLPGEANGYTF	once	TRBJ1-2	.	TRBV23-1
TGTGCCAGCAGTGCGGAGACAGGGTCGAACACTGAAGCTTTCTTT	CASSAETGSNTEAFF	.	TRBJ1-1	TRBD1	TRBV2
TGTGCCAGCAGTGAAGCTCCCAGAAATAGCAATCAGCCCCAGCATTTT	CASSEAPRNSNQPQHF	.	TRBJ1-5	.	TRBV6-1
TGTGCCAGCAGCTTTCTCCTGCGGAACAATGAGCAGTTCTTC	CASSFLLRNNEQFF	.	TRBJ2-1	.	TRBV7-2
TGTGCCAGCAGTTTATCCCCCTCAGGGGGGAACTATGGCTACACCTTC	CASSLSPSGGNYGYTF	.	TRBJ1-2	TRBD1	TRBV27